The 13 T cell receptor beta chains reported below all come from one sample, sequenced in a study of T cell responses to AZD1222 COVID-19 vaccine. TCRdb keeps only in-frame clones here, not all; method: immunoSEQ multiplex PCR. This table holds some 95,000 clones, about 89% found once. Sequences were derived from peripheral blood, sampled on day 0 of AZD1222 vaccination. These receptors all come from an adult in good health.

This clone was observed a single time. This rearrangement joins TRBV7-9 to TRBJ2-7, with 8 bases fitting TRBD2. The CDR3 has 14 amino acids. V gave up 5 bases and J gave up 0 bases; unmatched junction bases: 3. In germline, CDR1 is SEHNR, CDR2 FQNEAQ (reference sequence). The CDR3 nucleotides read TGTGCCAGCAGCGTGACTAGCGACTCCTACGAGCAGTACTTC. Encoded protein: CASSVTSDSYEQYF.

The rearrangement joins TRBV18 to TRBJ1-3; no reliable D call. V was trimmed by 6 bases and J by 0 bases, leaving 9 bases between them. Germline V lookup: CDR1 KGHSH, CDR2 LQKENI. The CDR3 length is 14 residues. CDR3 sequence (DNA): TGTGCCAGCTCTCTTGCGAACTCTGGAAACACCATATATTTT. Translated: CASSLANSGNTIYF.

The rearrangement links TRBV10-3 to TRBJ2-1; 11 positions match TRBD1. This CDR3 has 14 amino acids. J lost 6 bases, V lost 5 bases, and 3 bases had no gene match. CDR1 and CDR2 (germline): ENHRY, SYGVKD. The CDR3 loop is CAISWDRGVNEQFF. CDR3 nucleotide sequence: TGTGCCATCAGTTGGGACAGGGGGGTCAATGAGCAGTTCTTC.

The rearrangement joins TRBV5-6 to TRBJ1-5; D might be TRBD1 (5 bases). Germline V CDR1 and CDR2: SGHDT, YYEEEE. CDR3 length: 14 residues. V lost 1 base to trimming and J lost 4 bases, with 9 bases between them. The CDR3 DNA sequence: TGTGCCAGCAGCTTGTTCAGGGCGAATCAGCCCCAGCATTTT. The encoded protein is CASSLFRANQPQHF.

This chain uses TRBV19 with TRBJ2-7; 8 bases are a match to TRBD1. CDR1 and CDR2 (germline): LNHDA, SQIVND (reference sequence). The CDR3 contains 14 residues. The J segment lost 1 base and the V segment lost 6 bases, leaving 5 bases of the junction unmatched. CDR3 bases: TGTGCCAGTAGCGGACAGGGACGGTCCTACGAGCAGTACTTC. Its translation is CASSGQGRSYEQYF.

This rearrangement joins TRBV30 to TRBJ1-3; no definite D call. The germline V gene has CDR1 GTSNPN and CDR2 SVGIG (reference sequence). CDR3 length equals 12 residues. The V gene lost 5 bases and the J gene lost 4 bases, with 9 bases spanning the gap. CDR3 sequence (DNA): TGTGCCTGGGATGTACGGGGAAACACCATATATTTT. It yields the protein CAWDVRGNTIYF.

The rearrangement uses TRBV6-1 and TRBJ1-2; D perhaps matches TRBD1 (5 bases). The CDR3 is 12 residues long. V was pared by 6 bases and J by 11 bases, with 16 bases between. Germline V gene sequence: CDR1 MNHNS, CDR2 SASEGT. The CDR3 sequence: CASSPGKDWYTF. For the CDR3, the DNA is TGTGCCAGCAGCCCAGGGAAGGATTGGTACACCTTC.

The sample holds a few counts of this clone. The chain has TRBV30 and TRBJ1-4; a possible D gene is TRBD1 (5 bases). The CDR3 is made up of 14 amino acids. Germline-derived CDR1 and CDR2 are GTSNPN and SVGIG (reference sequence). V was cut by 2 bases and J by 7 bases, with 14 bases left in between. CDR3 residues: CAWSSGTESEKLFF. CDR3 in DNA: TGTGCCTGGAGTAGTGGGACCGAGAGTGAAAAACTGTTTTTT.

This CDR3 reads CASSPPRGGSSTDTQYF. CDR3 in DNA: TGTGCCAGCAGCCCCCCTAGGGGGGGAAGTAGCACAGATACGCAGTATTTT. The chain couples TRBV3-1 (or the pseudogene TRBV3-2) to TRBJ2-3, with D possibly matching TRBD2 (7 bases). Deletions cut 4 bases from V and 0 bases from J, with 17 bases between. The CDR3 has 17 amino acids. Germline lookup yields CDR1 LGHDT and CDR2 YNNKEL (reference sequence).

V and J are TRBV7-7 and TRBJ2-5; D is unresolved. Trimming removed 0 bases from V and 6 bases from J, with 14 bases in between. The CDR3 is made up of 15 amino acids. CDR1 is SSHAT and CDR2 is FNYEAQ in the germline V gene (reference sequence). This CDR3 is CASSLAAGPSQTQYF. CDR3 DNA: TGTGCCAGCAGCTTAGCGGCCGGACCGAGCCAGACCCAGTACTTC.

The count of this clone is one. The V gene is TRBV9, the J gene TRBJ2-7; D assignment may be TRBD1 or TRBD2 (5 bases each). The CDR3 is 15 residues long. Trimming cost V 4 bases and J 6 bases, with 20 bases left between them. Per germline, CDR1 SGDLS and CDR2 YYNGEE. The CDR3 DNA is TGTGCCAGCAGCCCCGACTACGGGGCTTTATCCGAGCAGTACTTC. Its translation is CASSPDYGALSEQYF.

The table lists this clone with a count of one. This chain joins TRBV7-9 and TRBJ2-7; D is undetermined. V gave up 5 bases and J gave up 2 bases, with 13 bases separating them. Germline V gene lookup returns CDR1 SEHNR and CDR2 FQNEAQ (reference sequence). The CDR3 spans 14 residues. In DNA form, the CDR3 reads TGTGCCAGCAGCAATCAGGAGACACCCTACGAGCAGTACTTC. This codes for CASSNQETPYEQYF.

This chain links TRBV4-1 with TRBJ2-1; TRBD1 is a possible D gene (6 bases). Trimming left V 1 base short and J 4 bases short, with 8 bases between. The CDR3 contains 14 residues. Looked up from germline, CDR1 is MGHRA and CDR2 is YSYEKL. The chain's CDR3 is CASSQAQGYNEQFF. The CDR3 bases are TGCGCCAGCAGCCAAGCACAGGGTTACAATGAGCAGTTCTTC.